The 14 T cell receptor beta chains listed next were all sequenced from one sample in a study of Graves' ophthalmopathy and Graves' hyperthyroidism. Amplification targeted the TCR beta CDR3 regions, with RNA transcripts as the source material. Second-round multiplex PCR came after a first-round RT-PCR that employed HTBI primers. TCRdb re-called the multiplex PCR reads through MiXCR, storing one row per CDR3 protein. This sample has 200,000 to 250,000 distinct CDR3 sequences, with about 47% found just once. The sequencing sample was made of peripheral blood. Source of these receptors: an adult man with Graves' ophthalmopathy.

This chain uses TRBV20-1 with TRBJ2-2, with a weak D call TRBD1 (6 bases). Trimming shortened V by 5 bases and J by 4 bases, and 11 bases separated the two germline ends. The CDR3 totals 13 residues. Germline V gives CDR1 DFQATT, CDR2 SNEGSKA (reference sequence). The CDR3 coding sequence is TGCAGTGCTGGGGGCTGGTCCACCGGGGAGCTGTTTTTT. Protein: CSAGGWSTGELFF.

This clonotype has a handful of counts. The chain employs TRBV29-1 and TRBJ1-2; maybe TRBD1 (5 bases). Trimming shortened V by 2 bases and J by 3 bases, and 13 bases separated the two germline ends. This CDR3 has 14 amino acids. Germline V gene lookup returns CDR1 SQVTM and CDR2 ANQGSEA. The CDR3 is CSVEFRGFDYGYTF. The CDR3 nucleotides read TGCAGCGTTGAATTTAGGGGTTTTGACTATGGCTACACCTTC.

This clonotype has just a few counts. This rearrangement joins TRBV20-1 to TRBJ2-5; D not certain. The CDR3 spans 15 residues. V dropped 3 bases and J dropped 2 bases, with 16 bases sitting between them. Germline V gene lookup returns CDR1 DFQATT and CDR2 SNEGSKA (reference sequence). The CDR3 protein is CSASYDWVAQETQYF. Here the CDR3 DNA reads TGCAGTGCTAGTTACGACTGGGTGGCGCAAGAGACCCAGTACTTC.

As regards this clonotype: One base away lies a much larger clone, so this may be a sequencing read error. The chain has TRBV11-1 and TRBJ1-2; D is undetermined. The germline V and J ends were trimmed by 10 bases and 8 bases, with 5 bases remaining between them. CDR3 length: 8 residues. Germline CDR1 is SGHAT and CDR2 is FQDESV (reference sequence). The CDR3 nucleotides read TGTGCCATCGGGGGCTACACCTTC. It is translated as CAIGGYTF.

V gene TRBV7-9 combines with J gene TRBJ1-2; no firm D call. Trimming shortened V by 0 bases and J by 8 bases, and 10 bases separated the two germline ends. The germline gives CDR1 SEHNR, CDR2 FQNEAQ (reference sequence). This CDR3 region has 13 residues. The CDR3 loop reads CASSLAQSDGYTF. CDR3 nucleotide sequence: TGTGCCAGCAGCTTAGCACAGAGCGACGGCTACACCTTC.

V usage is TRBV5-1 and J usage is TRBJ1-4; weak D call: TRBD1 (5 bases). This CDR3 is built from 19 residues. The ends were cut back, 4 bases at V and 0 bases at J, with 22 bases in the middle. CDR1 is SGHRS and CDR2 is YFSETQ in the germline V gene. The CDR3 is CASSRSPGTLTATNEKLFF. In nucleotides, the CDR3 is TGCGCCAGCAGCAGGTCTCCAGGGACTCTAACTGCAACTAATGAAAAACTGTTTTTT.

The chain combines TRBV19 with TRBJ2-6; 7 nucleotides align to TRBD1. V lost 4 bases to trimming and J lost 0 bases; unmatched junction nucleotides: 9. Germline CDR1 reads LNHDA; CDR2 reads SQIVND (reference sequence). CDR3 length equals 18 residues. CDR3 amino acids: CASSNRQGPVSGANVLTF. CDR3 DNA: TGTGCCAGTAGTAACCGACAGGGACCTGTCTCTGGGGCCAACGTCCTGACTTTC.

The gene calls are TRBV11-2 and TRBJ2-7; TRBD1 might be the D (5 bases). V lost 6 bases, J lost 0 bases, and 6 bases lay in between. The V gene's germline CDR1 is SGHAT and CDR2 FQNNGV. This CDR3 region has 12 residues. CDR3 sequence: CASRTGSYEQYF. The CDR3 DNA reads TGTGCCAGCAGAACAGGCTCCTACGAGCAGTACTTC.

This clonotype was detected a few times. The J gene is TRBJ1-1, the V gene TRBV5-1; the D is unclear. The length of the CDR3 is 14 residues. The germline gives CDR1 SGHRS, CDR2 YFSETQ. The V end was cut by 0 bases, the J end by 0 bases, with 6 bases between. The CDR3 DNA reads as TGCGCCAGCAGCTTGGGGAACATGAACACTGAAGCTTTCTTT. It codes for CASSLGNMNTEAFF.

The chain is built from TRBV7-9 and TRBJ2-5; TRBD2 matches 11 bases. The CDR3 totals 15 residues. Germline lookup yields CDR1 SEHNR and CDR2 FQNEAQ (reference sequence). V was clipped by 6 bases and J by 1 base; unmatched bases: 4. The CDR3 region has the DNA TGTGCCAGCAGGCGACTAGCGGGGAGCCAAGAGACCCAGTACTTC. This encodes CASRRLAGSQETQYF.

This sequence joins TRBV7-8 and TRBJ2-5; D is possibly TRBD1 (6 bases). The CDR3 length is 17 residues. Germline lookup yields CDR1 SGHVS and CDR2 FQNEAQ. Trimming took 6 bases from V and 3 from J, leaving 23 bases between them. The CDR3 is CASSPTAPGHYKETQYF. Written as DNA, the CDR3 is TGTGCCAGCAGTCCTACCGCCCCGGGACATTATAAAGAGACCCAGTACTTC.

The sample holds many counts of this clonotype. The V and J genes are TRBV9 and TRBJ1-2; tentative D call: TRBD1 (6 bases). The V end lost 2 bases, the J end lost 0 bases, and 14 bases lay between the germline ends. This CDR3 has 16 residues. Looked up from germline, CDR1 is SGDLS and CDR2 is YYNGEE. CDR3 in DNA: TGTGCCAGCAGCGTCTCGGGGGCACTAGCTAACTATGGCTACACCTTC. Translating gives CASSVSGALANYGYTF. Full variable domain (rest looked up from reference TRBV9 and TRBJ1-2): DSGVTQTPKHLITATGQRVTLRCSPRSGDLSVYWYQQSLDQGLQFLIQYYNGEERAKGNILERFSAQQFPDLHSELNLSSLELGDSALYFCASSVSGALANYGYTFGSGTRLTVV.

This chain connects TRBV5-6 to TRBJ2-7; weak D call: TRBD1 (6 bases). Trimming cost V 4 bases and J 4 bases, with 21 bases left between them. Germline-derived CDR1 and CDR2 are SGHDT and YYEEEE. This CDR3 spans 16 amino acids. The DNA for the CDR3 is TGTGCCAGCAGCCCCTGGGGGCAGGGGACATCGTACGAGCAGTACTTC. Encoded protein: CASSPWGQGTSYEQYF.

CDR3 region: CSARPTGTYEQYF. The CDR3 bases are TGCAGTGCTCGACCGACAGGGACCTACGAGCAGTACTTC. The V call is TRBV20-1, the J call TRBJ2-7; TRBD1 agrees at 7 bases. Germline loops: CDR1 DFQATT, CDR2 SNEGSKA (reference sequence). The CDR3 covers 13 residues. V was pared by 5 bases and J by 2 bases, with 6 bases of the junction left unmatched.